The sample holds a few counts of the clone carrying this TCR beta chain. Its antigen remains unidentified. The CDR3 is 16 residues long. Germline V gives CDR1 LGHDT, CDR2 YNNKEL (reference sequence). Trimming removed 1 base from V and 9 bases from J, with 21 bases in between. TCR beta CDR3 regions were amplified from RNA transcripts. HTBI primers were employed in first-round RT-PCR, then a second-round multiplex PCR followed. TCRdb reprocessed the multiplex PCR reads via MiXCR and lists one record per CDR3 protein. The sample holds approximately 1.2 million distinct CDR3 sequences; roughly 35% are singletons and the top ten take over 8.5%. The entry originates in a study of Graves' ophthalmopathy and Graves' hyperthyroidism. Background on the study: A follow-up of 18 months without ophthalmopathy meant that hyperthyroidism was stable.

Among the exclusions were patients with other autoimmune diseases, uncontrolled infections, pregnancy or lactation. Findings and limits, study-wide: With almost 90% sensitivity and around 81% specificity, a 13-signature model separated ophthalmopathy from stable hyperthyroidism. The blood repertoire also included most expanded thyroid clonotypes above 0.001 frequency.

The rearrangement links TRBV3-1 to TRBJ1-2; D is uncertain. The specimen was peripheral blood or thyroid tissue (not recorded which). This clonotype originated in an adult man with Graves' hyperthyroidism. The DNA of the CDR3 is TGTGCCAGCAGCCAAGCACATATATCCTCAGGAGCTAGCTACACCTTC. Its protein product is CASSQAHISSGASYTF. Full variable domain (outside the CDR3, taken from reference TRBV3-1 and TRBJ1-2): DTAVSQTPKYLVTQMGNDKSIKCEQNLGHDTMYWYKQDSKKFLKIMFSYNNKELIINETVPNRFSPKSPDKAHLNLHINSLELGDSAVYFCASSQAHISSGASYTFGSGTRLTVV.